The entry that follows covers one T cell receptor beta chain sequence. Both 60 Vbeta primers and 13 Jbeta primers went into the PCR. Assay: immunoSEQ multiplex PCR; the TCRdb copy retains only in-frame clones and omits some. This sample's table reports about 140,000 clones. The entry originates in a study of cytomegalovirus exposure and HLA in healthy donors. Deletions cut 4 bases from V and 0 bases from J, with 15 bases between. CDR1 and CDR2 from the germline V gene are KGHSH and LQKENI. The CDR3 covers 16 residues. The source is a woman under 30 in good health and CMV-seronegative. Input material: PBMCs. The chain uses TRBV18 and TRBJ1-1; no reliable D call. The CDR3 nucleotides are TGTGCCAGCTCACGAACACGGGAGGGAATGAACACTGAAGCTTTCTTT. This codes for CASSRTREGMNTEAFF.